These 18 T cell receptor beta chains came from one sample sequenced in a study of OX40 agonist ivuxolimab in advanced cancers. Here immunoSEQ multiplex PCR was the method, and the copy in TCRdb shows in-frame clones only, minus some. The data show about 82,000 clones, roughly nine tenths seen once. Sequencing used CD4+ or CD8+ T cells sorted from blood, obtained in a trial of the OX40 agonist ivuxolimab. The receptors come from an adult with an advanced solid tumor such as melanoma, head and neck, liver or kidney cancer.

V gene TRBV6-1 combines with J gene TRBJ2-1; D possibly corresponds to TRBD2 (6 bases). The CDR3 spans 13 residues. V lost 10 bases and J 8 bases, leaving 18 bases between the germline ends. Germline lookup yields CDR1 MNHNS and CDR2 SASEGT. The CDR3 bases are TGTGCCACCAAATCCGGGAGAGCTGATGAGCAGTTCTTC. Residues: CATKSGRADEQFF.

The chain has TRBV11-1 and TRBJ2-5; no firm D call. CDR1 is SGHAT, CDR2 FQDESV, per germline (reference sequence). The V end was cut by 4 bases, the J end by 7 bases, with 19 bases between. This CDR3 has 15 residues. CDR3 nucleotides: TGTGCCAGCAGCTCTAAAACGACCCCTTGGGGGACCCAGTACTTC. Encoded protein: CASSSKTTPWGTQYF.

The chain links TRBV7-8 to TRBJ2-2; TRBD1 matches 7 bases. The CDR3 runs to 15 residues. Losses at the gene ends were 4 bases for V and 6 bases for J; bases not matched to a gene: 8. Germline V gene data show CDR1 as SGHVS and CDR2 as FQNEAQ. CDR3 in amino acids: CASSSGQFRAGELFF. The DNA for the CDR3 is TGTGCCAGCAGCTCGGGACAGTTTAGGGCCGGGGAGCTGTTTTTT.

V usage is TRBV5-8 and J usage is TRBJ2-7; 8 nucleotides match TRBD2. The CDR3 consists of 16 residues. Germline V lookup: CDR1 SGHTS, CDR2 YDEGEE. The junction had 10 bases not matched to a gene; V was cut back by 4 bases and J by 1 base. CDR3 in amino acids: CASSTRTSGASYEQYF. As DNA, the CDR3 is TGTGCCAGCAGCACCAGAACTAGCGGAGCTTCCTACGAGCAGTACTTC.

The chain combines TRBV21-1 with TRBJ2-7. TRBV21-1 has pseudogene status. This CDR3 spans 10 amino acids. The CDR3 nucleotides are TGTGCCAGCAGCAAATACGAGCAGTACTTC. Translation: CASSKYEQYF.

CDR3 amino acids: CASSLAGPYEQYF. Here the CDR3 DNA reads TGTGCCAGCAGTTTGGCAGGGCCATACGAGCAGTACTTC. The chain couples TRBV28 to TRBJ2-7; D is possibly TRBD1 (5 bases). Between the trimmed V and J ends, which lost 3 bases and 4 bases, there was a span of 10 bases. This CDR3 contains 13 residues. From germline, CDR1 is MDHEN and CDR2 SYDVKM.

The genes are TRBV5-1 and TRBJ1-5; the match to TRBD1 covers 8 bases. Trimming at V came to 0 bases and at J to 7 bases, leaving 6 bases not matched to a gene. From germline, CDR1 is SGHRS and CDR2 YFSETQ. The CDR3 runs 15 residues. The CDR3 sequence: CASSLGPQGAQPQHF. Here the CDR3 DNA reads TGCGCCAGCAGCTTGGGTCCCCAGGGGGCGCAGCCCCAGCATTTT. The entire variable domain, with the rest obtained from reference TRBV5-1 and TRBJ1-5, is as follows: KAGVTQTPRYLIKTRGQQVTLSCSPISGHRSVSWYQQTPGQGLQFLFEYFSETQRNKGNFPGRFSGRQFSNSRSEMNVSTLELGDSALYLCASSLGPQGAQPQHFGDGTRLSIL.

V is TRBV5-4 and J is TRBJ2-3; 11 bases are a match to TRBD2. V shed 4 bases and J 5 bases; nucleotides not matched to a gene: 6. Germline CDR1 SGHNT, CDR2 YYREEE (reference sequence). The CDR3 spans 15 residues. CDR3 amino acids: CASSLRGTSGDTQYF. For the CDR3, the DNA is TGTGCCAGCAGCCTCCGCGGGACTAGCGGAGATACGCAGTATTTT.

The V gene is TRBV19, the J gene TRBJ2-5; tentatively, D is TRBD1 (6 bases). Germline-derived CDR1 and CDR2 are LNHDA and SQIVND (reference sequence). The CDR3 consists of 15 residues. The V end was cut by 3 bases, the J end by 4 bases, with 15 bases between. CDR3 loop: CASSMANRVGETQYF. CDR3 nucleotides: TGTGCCAGTAGTATGGCAAACAGGGTGGGAGAGACCCAGTACTTC.

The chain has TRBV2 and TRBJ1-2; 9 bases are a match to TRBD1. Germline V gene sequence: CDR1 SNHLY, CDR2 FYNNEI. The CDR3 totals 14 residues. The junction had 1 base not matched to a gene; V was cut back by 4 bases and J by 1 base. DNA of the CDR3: TGTGCCAGCAGTGGACAGGGGGGTAACTATGGCTACACCTTC. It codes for CASSGQGGNYGYTF. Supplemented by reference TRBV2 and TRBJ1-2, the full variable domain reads EPEVTQTPSHQVTQMGQEVILRCVPISNHLYFYWYRQILGQKVEFLVSFYNNEISEKSEIFDDQFSVERPDGSNFTLKIRSTKLEDSAMYFCASSGQGGNYGYTFGSGTRLTVV.

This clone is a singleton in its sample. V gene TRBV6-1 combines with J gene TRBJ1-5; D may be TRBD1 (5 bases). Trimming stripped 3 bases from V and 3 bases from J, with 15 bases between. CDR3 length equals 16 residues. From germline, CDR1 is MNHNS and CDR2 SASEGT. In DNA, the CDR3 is TGTGCCAGCAGTGACCCCACGGGGGGAAACAATCAGCCCCAGCATTTT. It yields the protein CASSDPTGGNNQPQHF.

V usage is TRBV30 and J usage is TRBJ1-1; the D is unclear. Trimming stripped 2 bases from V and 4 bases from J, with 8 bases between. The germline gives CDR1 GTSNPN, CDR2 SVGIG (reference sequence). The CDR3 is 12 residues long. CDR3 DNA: TGTGCCTGGAGTACGCCCGGCACTGAAGCTTTCTTT. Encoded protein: CAWSTPGTEAFF.

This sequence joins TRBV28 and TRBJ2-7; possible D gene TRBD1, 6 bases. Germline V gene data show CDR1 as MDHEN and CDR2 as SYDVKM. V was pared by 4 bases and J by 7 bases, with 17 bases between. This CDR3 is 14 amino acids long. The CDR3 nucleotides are TGTGCCAGCAGTTCGGGGACAAACGTTTTGGAGCAGTACTTC. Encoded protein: CASSSGTNVLEQYF.

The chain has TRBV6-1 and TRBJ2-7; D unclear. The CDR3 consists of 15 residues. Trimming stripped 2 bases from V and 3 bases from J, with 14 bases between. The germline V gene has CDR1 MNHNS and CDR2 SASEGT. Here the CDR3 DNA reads TGTGCCAGCAGTGAACCCCGGACCGTCTACTACGAGCAGTACTTC. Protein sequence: CASSEPRTVYYEQYF.

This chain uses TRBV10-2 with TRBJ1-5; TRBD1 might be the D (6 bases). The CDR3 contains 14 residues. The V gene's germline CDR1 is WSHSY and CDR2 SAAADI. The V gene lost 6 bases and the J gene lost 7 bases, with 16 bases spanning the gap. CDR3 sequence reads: CASSTQGAVQPQHF. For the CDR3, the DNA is TGCGCCAGCAGCACACAGGGAGCAGTGCAGCCCCAGCATTTT.

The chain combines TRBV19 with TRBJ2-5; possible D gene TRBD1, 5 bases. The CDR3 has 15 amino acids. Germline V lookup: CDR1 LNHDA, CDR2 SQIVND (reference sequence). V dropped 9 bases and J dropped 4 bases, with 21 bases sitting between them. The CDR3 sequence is CASRNRYGARETQYF. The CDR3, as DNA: TGTGCCAGCCGCAACAGGTATGGAGCGCGAGAGACCCAGTACTTC.

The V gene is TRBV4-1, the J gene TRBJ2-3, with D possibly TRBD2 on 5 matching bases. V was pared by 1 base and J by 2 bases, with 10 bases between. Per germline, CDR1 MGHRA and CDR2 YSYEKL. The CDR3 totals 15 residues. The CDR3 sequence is CASSQGEGATDTQYF. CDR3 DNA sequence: TGCGCCAGCAGCCAAGGAGAGGGCGCCACAGATACGCAGTATTTT.

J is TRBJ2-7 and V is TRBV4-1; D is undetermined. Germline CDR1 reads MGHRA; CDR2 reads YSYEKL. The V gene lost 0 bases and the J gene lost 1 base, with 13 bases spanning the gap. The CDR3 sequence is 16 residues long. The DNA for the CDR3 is TGCGCCAGCAGCCAAGATTGGGTCGGACCTTCCTACGAGCAGTACTTC. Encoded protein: CASSQDWVGPSYEQYF.